The table lists the clone carrying this T cell receptor beta chain with many counts. Antigen unknown. J gave up 1 base and V 7 bases, and 10 bases lay outside the gene matches. The CDR3 contains 15 residues. Germline V lookup: CDR1 SEHNR, CDR2 FQNEAQ (reference sequence). The data were taken from a study of blood T cells in healthy people across ages. Broader study findings: When one million T cells were used, diversity estimates were thought to be underestimates. Researchers said unsorted PBMCs prevented a conclusive naive versus antigen-experienced comparison. Age brought a roughly linear fall in TCR beta diversity measured per million T cells.

PCR was performed a second time for about 6 to 11 cycles using a sample-barcoded 5' primer and a J-beta primer mix. Researchers report that a template-switch adaptor with 12 random nucleotides tagged each cDNA molecule. TCRdb recomputed calls from the 5' RACE reads with MiXCR, one row per CDR3 protein. The profile shows about 670,000 distinct CDR3 sequences, around 52% of them singletons. The chain carries TRBV7-9 and TRBJ2-7; 7 positions agree with TRBD2. The origin of this receptor is a woman at least 80 years old in good health. Sequenced material: blood. The chain's CDR3 is CASTNPSSGSYEQYF. CDR3 DNA: TGTGCCAGCACCAACCCTTCTAGCGGTTCCTACGAGCAGTACTTC.